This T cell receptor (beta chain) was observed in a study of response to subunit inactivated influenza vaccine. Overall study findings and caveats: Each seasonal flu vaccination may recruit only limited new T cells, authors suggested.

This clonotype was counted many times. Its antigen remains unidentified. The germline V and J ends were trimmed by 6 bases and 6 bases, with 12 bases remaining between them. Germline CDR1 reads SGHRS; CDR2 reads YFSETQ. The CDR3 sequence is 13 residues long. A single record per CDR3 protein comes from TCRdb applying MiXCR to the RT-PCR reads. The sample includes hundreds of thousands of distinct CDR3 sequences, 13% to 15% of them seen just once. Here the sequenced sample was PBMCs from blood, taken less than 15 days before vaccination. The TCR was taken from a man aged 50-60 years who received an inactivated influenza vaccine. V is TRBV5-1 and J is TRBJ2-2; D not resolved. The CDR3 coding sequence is TGCGCCAGCAAGTTCAGTGACCCCGGGGAGCTGTTTTTT. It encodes CASKFSDPGELFF.